This passage covers 15 T cell receptor beta chains from one sample sequenced in a study of metastatic and nonmetastatic thyroid tumors. No treatment of any kind had been given to any patient before thyroid surgery. TCRdb re-called the PCR reads with MiXCR. The sample shows some 6,800 clones, more than 3% of them seen only once. Sequencing input: tumor tissue. These receptors were taken from a female donor with papillary thyroid cancer or a benign thyroid nodule (not recorded which). Some clones in this sample may be carry-over from other donors' samples.

This clone was detected ten times or more. Written as DNA, the CDR3 is TGTGCCACCGCCCCAACCGGGACAGGGGCCTACGAGCAGTACTTC. Translated: CATAPTGTGAYEQYF. V is TRBV19 and J is TRBJ2-7, with 10 bases fitting TRBD1. The CDR3 spans 15 residues. Germline-derived CDR1 and CDR2 are LNHDA and SQIVND (reference sequence). V lost 10 bases to trimming and J lost 2 bases; unmatched junction nucleotides: 11.

This clone was counted ten times or more. CDR3: CASSLPHRDTEAFF. The CDR3 coding sequence is TGTGCCAGCAGCCTCCCCCACAGGGACACTGAAGCTTTCTTT. The gene calls are TRBV7-8 and TRBJ1-1; a weak D match, TRBD1 (6 bases). The CDR3 has 14 amino acids. With 5 bases removed from V and 3 bases from J, the gap between germline ends came to 13 bases. CDR1 is SGHVS, CDR2 FQNEAQ, per germline.

This clone was seen repeatedly, ten times or more. A much larger clone lies a single base off, so this may be a read error. The CDR3 nucleotides are TGTGCCACCAGCGGAGAGGGGGCGAAAGGCTACAATGAGCAGTTCTTC. It is translated as CATSGEGAKGYNEQFF. The chain joins TRBV15 to TRBJ2-1, with 7 bases identical to TRBD1. Germline V CDR1 and CDR2: LNHNV, YYDKDF (reference sequence). The CDR3 loop spans 16 amino acids.

This clone was picked up many times. V gene TRBV5-8 combines with J gene TRBJ2-5; D is unclear. The CDR3 has 14 residues. Trimming cost V 1 base and J 2 bases, with 9 bases left between them. Germline V gene lookup returns CDR1 SGHTS and CDR2 YDEGEE. CDR3 region: CASSLLQEQETQYF. CDR3 coding DNA: TGTGCCAGCAGCTTGCTACAAGAGCAAGAGACCCAGTACTTC.

By sample share, this clone is medium-sized. The chain links TRBV6-1 to TRBJ1-5; D is unclear. V was pared by 4 bases and J by 5 bases, with 6 bases between. CDR3 size: 12 residues. Germline V gene data show CDR1 as MNHNS and CDR2 as SASEGT. The CDR3 sequence is CASSGPDQPQHF. CDR3 DNA: TGTGCCAGCAGTGGCCCTGATCAGCCCCAGCATTTT.

This clone is termed medium-sized. The rearrangement links TRBV6-1 to TRBJ2-1; D is ambiguous. V lost 5 bases and J lost 6, with 8 bases in between. Germline loops: CDR1 MNHNS, CDR2 SASEGT. The CDR3 sequence is 12 residues long. DNA for the CDR3: TGTGCCAGCAGTTTGGCGGTCAATGAGCAGTTCTTC. It encodes CASSLAVNEQFF.

The table lists this clone with many counts. V is TRBV29-1 and J is TRBJ1-2; D unclear. The CDR3 extends over 13 amino acids. Germline V gene sequence: CDR1 SQVTM, CDR2 ANQGSEA. V was cut by 0 bases and J by 1 base, with 6 bases left in between. The CDR3 spells CSVEEAGNYGYTF. The CDR3 nucleotides are TGCAGCGTTGAAGAGGCCGGTAACTATGGCTACACCTTC.

This clone was seen at least ten times. The CDR3 nucleotides read TGCGCCAGCAGTCCCGGCGGTTCGACTAGCGGGAGAGCGCTACAAGAGACCCAGTACTTC. It yields the protein CASSPGGSTSGRALQETQYF. The chain uses TRBV5-1 and TRBJ2-5; 12 bases fit TRBD2. The CDR3 has 20 amino acids. Germline lookup yields CDR1 SGHRS and CDR2 YFSETQ. V was clipped by 5 bases and J by 2 bases; unmatched bases: 19.

This clone was seen ten or more times. The chain couples TRBV18 to TRBJ2-5; D is possibly TRBD2 (5 bases). Trimming shortened V by 1 base and J by 5 bases, and 8 bases separated the two germline ends. CDR3 length: 13 residues. Looked up from germline, CDR1 is KGHSH and CDR2 is LQKENI. The CDR3 DNA follows: TGTGCCAGCTCACCACAGACGGGGGAGACCCAGTACTTC. Encoded protein: CASSPQTGETQYF.

This clone was seen ten or more times. V is TRBV28 and J is TRBJ2-7; 9 nucleotides line up with TRBD1. V lost 6 bases and J lost 4; bases outside the gene matches: 16. The CDR3 spans 17 residues. Germline-derived CDR1 and CDR2 are MDHEN and SYDVKM. The CDR3, as DNA: TGTGCCAGCAGACAACAGACAGGGGGGACCTTTTTTTACGAGCAGTACTTC. Translating it yields CASRQQTGGTFFYEQYF. Full variable domain (missing parts from reference TRBV28 and TRBJ2-7): DVKVTQSSRYLVKRTGEKVFLECVQDMDHENMFWYRQDPGLGLRLIYFSYDVKMKEKGDIPEGYSVSREKKERFSLILESASTNQTSMYLCASRQQTGGTFFYEQYFGPGTRLTVT.

The genes are TRBV20-1 and TRBJ2-5; 14 bases match TRBD2. V dropped 0 bases and J dropped 0; count of bases not matched to a gene: 12. From germline, CDR1 is DFQATT and CDR2 SNEGSKA (reference sequence). The CDR3 totals 20 residues. The CDR3 spells CSAREPGRRGLAGDQETQYF. Here the CDR3 DNA reads TGCAGTGCTAGAGAACCGGGACGCAGGGGACTAGCGGGGGACCAAGAGACCCAGTACTTC.

The table lists this clone with many counts. The CDR3 DNA reads as TGTGCCTGGAGTGAACCAGGATTCCTCTATGGCTACACCTTC. The encoded protein is CAWSEPGFLYGYTF. The gene calls are TRBV30 and TRBJ1-2; D not resolved. V was cut by 1 base and J by 4 bases, with 13 bases left in between. From germline, CDR1 is GTSNPN and CDR2 SVGIG (reference sequence). CDR3 length equals 14 residues. The variable domain in full, with the rest retrieved from reference TRBV30 and TRBJ1-2, is SQTIHQWPATLVQPVGSPLSLECTVEGTSNPNLYWYRQAAGRGLQLLFYSVGIGQISSEVPQNLSASRPQDRQFILSSKKLLLSDSGFYLCAWSEPGFLYGYTFGSGTRLTVV.

This clone counts as medium-sized. This chain uses TRBV6-2 or TRBV6-3 with TRBJ2-2; 9 bases align to TRBD2. The ends lost 6 bases at V and 6 bases at J; junction bases unmatched: 11. From germline, CDR1 is MNHEY and CDR2 SVGEGT. This CDR3 has 16 amino acids. The DNA of the CDR3 is TGTGCCAGCAGCCCCGGGACTAGCACTCCCCCCGGGGAGCTGTTTTTT. Its translation: CASSPGTSTPPGELFF.

By frequency in the sample, this clone is medium-sized. This rearrangement joins TRBV20-1 to TRBJ2-5; unclear D gene. The length of the CDR3 is 12 residues. V lost 6 bases and J lost 0, with 8 bases in between. Looked up from germline, CDR1 is DFQATT and CDR2 is SNEGSKA (reference sequence). CDR3 in DNA: TGCAGTGCAACGATGTACCAAGAGACCCAGTACTTC. Protein sequence: CSATMYQETQYF.

This clone was detected ten times or more. This sequence joins TRBV5-6 and TRBJ1-6, with D possibly being TRBD1 (6 bases). Trimming removed 4 bases at V and 4 bases at J, with 6 bases between. The length of the CDR3 is 13 residues. The germline V gene encodes CDR1 SGHDT and CDR2 YYEEEE. The CDR3 loop is CASSQGYNSPLHF. The CDR3 DNA follows: TGTGCCAGCAGCCAGGGGTATAATTCACCCCTCCACTTT.